These 8 T cell receptor beta chains originate from one sample sequenced in a study of cytomegalovirus exposure and HLA in healthy donors. A multiplex PCR was run with 60 Vbeta primers and 13 Jbeta primers. Only in-frame clones appear in the TCRdb table, and some are missing; sequencing was by immunoSEQ multiplex PCR. This repertoire shows more than 75,000 clones, 70% to 85% found once; its top ten account for 9.1%. The sample was PBMCs. The receptors here all came from a middle-aged man in good health and CMV-seropositive.

The chain has TRBV11-3 and TRBJ2-1, with unresolved D. CDR3 length equals 13 residues. The germline V gene has CDR1 SGHNT and CDR2 YENEEA. V gave up 0 bases and J gave up 4 bases, with 4 bases separating them. CDR3 sequence: CASSLEAYNEQFF. CDR3 bases: TGTGCCAGCAGCTTAGAAGCATACAATGAGCAGTTCTTC.

The rearrangement uses TRBV7-2 and TRBJ2-3; TRBD1 agrees at 10 bases. Germline V gives CDR1 SGHTA, CDR2 FQGNSA. V was clipped by 5 bases and J by 6 bases; unmatched bases: 14. This CDR3 has 17 amino acids. DNA of the CDR3: TGTGCCAGCAGCAGAAACCGACAGGGGGCAGGAGCGGATACGCAGTATTTT. Encoded protein: CASSRNRQGAGADTQYF.

Turning to this clone: Distinct nucleotide sequences in the sample also encode this CDR3. The chain combines TRBV9 with TRBJ1-1, with a possible D match to TRBD1 (5 bases). Between the trimmed V and J ends, which lost 4 bases and 3 bases, there was a span of 16 bases. The germline V gene encodes CDR1 SGDLS and CDR2 YYNGEE. The CDR3 covers 15 residues. CDR3: CASSLDGGAYTEAFF. The CDR3 DNA is TGTGCCAGCAGCCTGGACGGCGGGGCATACACTGAAGCTTTCTTT.

This clone was detected a few times. The rearrangement uses TRBV2 and TRBJ1-2; D call uncertain. The CDR3 has 14 residues. V lost 1 base and J lost 0, with 6 bases in between. Per the germline V gene, CDR1 is SNHLY and CDR2 is FYNNEI. CDR3 protein: CASSEVRANYGYTF. The CDR3 bases are TGTGCCAGCAGTGAAGTCCGAGCTAACTATGGCTACACCTTC. Based on the CDR3 plus reference TRBV2 and TRBJ1-2, the full variable domain is EPEVTQTPSHQVTQMGQEVILRCVPISNHLYFYWYRQILGQKVEFLVSFYNNEISEKSEIFDDQFSVERPDGSNFTLKIRSTKLEDSAMYFCASSEVRANYGYTFGSGTRLTVV.

The chain carries TRBV29-1 and TRBJ1-2; no reliable D call. Looked up from germline, CDR1 is SQVTM and CDR2 is ANQGSEA. The CDR3 spans 13 residues. Trimming removed 4 bases at V and 2 bases at J, with 11 bases between. The CDR3 region has the DNA TGCAGCGTTGGGGCAGGCGTGAACTATGGCTACACCTTC. Its protein is CSVGAGVNYGYTF.

The chain combines TRBV10-3 with TRBJ1-2; 7 bases match TRBD1. Looked up from germline, CDR1 is ENHRY and CDR2 is SYGVKD. This CDR3 comprises 12 residues. The V and J ends lost 4 bases and 7 bases, in that order; junction bases with no gene match: 3. In DNA form, the CDR3 reads TGTGCCATCAGTGGACAGGGTACTGGCTACACCTTC. It translates to CAISGQGTGYTF.

In regard to this clone: The sample contains more than one DNA sequence encoding this CDR3. The J gene is TRBJ2-2, the V gene TRBV7-6, with TRBD1 matching 9 bases. Germline V gene sequence: CDR1 SGHVS, CDR2 FNYEAQ. The CDR3 runs 16 residues. Trimming took 5 bases from V and 5 from J; bases not matched to a gene: 9. CDR3 nucleotides: TGTGCCAGCAGCCTAGACGGGACAGGGTATACCGGGGAGCTGTTTTTT. This translates into CASSLDGTGYTGELFF.

This clone was counted between two and nine times. The chain employs TRBV20-1 and TRBJ2-1; the D is unclear. The V end was cut by 6 bases, the J end by 6 bases, with 6 bases between. Germline values: CDR1 DFQATT, CDR2 SNEGSKA (reference sequence). The CDR3 is 10 residues long. CDR3 sequence (DNA): TGCAGTGCCAGGTCCAATGAGCAGTTCTTC. Protein: CSARSNEQFF.